This T cell receptor (beta chain) comes out of a study of regulatory T cells in long-lasting Graves disease. Study-wide results and limits: Among samples with persistent disease, TRBV28, TRBJ1-2 and TRBJ2-5 were favored.

Documented time point: newly diagnosed GD, antithyroid drugs for less than 3 months. With RNA extracted from PBMCs as input, the TCR library was made. CDR1 is GTSNPN and CDR2 is SVGIG in the germline V gene (reference sequence). Trimming cost V 2 bases and J 5 bases, with 18 bases left between them. The CDR3 runs 15 residues. In building TCR beta libraries, iRepertoire HTBI primers were used together with Arm-PCR of CDR3 regions. TCRdb reprocessed the multiplex PCR reads with MiXCR, giving one entry per CDR3 protein. The profile covers 200,000 to 250,000 distinct CDR3 sequences, with roughly a fifth appearing a single time and over 9.5% taken by the ten largest. Turning to this clonotype: The antigen is not known.

A further study also used this sample, focusing on T cells in Graves' hyperthyroidism and ophthalmopathy. That paper adds: Patients with uncontrolled infections, other autoimmune diseases, pregnancy or lactation were excluded. Together with thyroid ultrasound, orbital computed tomography, serum thyroxine and TRAb, clinical symptoms were used for diagnoses. A set of HTBI primers served as the primers for a first-round RT-PCR of the TCR CDR3.

Material: peripheral blood mononuclear cells (PBMCs), obtained at new diagnosis, from a patient treated with antithyroid drugs. The clonotype comes from a woman aged 25 to 39 with Graves disease. The chain is built from TRBV30 and TRBJ2-5; maybe TRBD1 (6 bases). The CDR3 is CAWSPQGDGQETQYF. In DNA, the CDR3 is TGTGCCTGGAGTCCACAGGGAGATGGGCAGGAGACCCAGTACTTC.